This TCR beta chain was retrieved from a study of T cell responses to AZD1222 COVID-19 vaccine. Overall study findings and caveats: Spike-specific TCRs gained breadth and depth after people received two AZD1222 doses. Donors skewed white British and female; clonal diversity was possibly underestimated. In the spike-specific TCR repertoire, nearly half reportedly target unmutated variant regions.

Pooling covered second doses at about 4 or about 12 weeks. Germline V gene sequence: CDR1 MDHEN, CDR2 SYDVKM. V lost 5 bases, J lost 2 bases, and 5 bases lay in between. The CDR3 totals 12 residues. Some clones are missing from TCRdb's copy, which holds only in-frame ones; the method was immunoSEQ multiplex PCR. This sample has around 150,000 clones; around 89% occur once, and the top ten carry 4% to 4.5%. On this clone itself: What it recognizes is unknown.

The chain links TRBV28 to TRBJ2-3; D is unclear. Sequencing was performed on peripheral blood, taken 28 days after the second AZD1222 dose. This TCR was recovered from an adult who received the AZD1222 COVID-19 vaccine. The chain's CDR3 is CASSPPTDTQYF. The CDR3 DNA is TGTGCCAGCAGTCCCCCCACAGATACGCAGTATTTT.